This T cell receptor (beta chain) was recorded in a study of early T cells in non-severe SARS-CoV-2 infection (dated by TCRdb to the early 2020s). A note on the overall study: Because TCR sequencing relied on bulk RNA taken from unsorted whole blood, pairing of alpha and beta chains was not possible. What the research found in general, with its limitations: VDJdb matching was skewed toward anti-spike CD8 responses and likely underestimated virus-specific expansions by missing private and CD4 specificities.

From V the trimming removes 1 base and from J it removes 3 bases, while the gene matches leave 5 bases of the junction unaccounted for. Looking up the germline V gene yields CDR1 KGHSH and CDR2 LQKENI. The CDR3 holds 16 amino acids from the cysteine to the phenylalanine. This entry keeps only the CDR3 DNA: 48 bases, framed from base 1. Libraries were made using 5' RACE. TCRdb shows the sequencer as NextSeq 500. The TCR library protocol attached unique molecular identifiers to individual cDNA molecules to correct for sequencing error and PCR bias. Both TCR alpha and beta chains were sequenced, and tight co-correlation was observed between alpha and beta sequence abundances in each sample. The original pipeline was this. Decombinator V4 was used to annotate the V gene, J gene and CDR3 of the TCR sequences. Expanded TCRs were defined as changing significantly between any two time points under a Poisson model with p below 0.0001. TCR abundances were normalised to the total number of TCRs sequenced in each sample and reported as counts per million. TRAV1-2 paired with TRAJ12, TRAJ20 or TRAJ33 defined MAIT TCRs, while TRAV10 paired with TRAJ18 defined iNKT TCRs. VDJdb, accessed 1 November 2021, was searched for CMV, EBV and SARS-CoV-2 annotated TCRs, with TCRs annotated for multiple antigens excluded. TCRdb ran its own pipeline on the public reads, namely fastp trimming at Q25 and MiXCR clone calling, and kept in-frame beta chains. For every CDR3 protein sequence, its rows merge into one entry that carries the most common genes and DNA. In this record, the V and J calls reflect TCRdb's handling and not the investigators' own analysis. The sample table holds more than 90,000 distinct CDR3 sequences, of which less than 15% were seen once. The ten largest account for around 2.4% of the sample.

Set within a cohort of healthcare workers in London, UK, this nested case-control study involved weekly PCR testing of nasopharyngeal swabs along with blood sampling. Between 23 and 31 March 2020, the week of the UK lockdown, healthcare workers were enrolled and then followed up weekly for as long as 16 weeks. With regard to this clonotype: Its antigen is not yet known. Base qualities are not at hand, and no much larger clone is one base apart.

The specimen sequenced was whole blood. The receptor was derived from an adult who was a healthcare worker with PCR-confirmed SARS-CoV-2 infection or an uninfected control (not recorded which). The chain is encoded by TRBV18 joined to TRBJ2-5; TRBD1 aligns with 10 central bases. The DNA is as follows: TGTGCCAGCTCACCACGCGTGACAGGGGGCAAAGAGACCCAGTACTTC. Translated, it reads CASSPRVTGGKETQYF.